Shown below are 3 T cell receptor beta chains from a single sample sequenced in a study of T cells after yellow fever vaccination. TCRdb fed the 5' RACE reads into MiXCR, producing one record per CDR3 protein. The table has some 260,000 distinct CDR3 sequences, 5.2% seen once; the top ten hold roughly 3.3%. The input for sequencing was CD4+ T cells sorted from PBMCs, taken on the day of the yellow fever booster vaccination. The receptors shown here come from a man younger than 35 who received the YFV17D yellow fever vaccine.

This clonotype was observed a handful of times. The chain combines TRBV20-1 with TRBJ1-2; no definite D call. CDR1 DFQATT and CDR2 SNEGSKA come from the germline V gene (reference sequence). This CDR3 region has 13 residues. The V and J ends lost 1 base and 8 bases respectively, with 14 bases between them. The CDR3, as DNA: TGCAGTGCTAGAGCACAAGGGTTCGAGGGCTACACCTTC. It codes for CSARAQGFEGYTF.

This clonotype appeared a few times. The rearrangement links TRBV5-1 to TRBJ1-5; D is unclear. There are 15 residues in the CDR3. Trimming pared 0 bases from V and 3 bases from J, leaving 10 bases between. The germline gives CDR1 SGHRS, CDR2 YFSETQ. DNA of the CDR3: TGCGCCAGCAGCTTGGAAGGTATGGTCAATCAGCCCCAGCATTTT. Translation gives CASSLEGMVNQPQHF.

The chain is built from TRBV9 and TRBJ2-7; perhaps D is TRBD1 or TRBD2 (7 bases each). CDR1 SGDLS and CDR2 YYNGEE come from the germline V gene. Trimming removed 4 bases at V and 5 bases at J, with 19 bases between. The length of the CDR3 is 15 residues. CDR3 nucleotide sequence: TGTGCCAGCAGCCCGCGGGGGACAGTCCATAACGAGCAGTACGTC. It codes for CASSPRGTVHNEQYV.